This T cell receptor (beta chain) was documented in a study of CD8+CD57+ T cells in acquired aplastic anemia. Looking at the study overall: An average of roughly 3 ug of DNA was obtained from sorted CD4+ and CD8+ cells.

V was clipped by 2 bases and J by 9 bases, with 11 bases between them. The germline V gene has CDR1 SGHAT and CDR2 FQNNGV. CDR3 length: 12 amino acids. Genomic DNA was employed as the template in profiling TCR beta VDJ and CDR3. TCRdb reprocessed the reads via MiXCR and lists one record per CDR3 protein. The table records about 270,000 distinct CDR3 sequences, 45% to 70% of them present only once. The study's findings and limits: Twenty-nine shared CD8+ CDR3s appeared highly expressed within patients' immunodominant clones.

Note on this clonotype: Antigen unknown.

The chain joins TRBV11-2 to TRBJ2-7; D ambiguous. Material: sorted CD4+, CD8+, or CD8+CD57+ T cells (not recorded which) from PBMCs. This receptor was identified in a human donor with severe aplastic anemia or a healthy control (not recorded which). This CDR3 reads CASSLPLGGQYF. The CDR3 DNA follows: TGTGCCAGCAGCTTACCGTTGGGCGGGCAGTACTTC.